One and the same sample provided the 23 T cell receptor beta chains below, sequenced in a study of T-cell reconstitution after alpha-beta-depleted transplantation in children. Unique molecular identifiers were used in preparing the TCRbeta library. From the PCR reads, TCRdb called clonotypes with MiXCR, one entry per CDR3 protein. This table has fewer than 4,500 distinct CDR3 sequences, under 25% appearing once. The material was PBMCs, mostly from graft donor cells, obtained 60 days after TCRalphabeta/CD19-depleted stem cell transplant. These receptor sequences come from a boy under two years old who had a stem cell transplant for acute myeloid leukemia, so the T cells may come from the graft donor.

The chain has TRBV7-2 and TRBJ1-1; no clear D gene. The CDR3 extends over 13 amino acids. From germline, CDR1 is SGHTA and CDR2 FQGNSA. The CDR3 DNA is TGTGCTACGACCGCCGTGGATAACACTGAAGCTTTCTTT. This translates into CATTAVDNTEAFF.

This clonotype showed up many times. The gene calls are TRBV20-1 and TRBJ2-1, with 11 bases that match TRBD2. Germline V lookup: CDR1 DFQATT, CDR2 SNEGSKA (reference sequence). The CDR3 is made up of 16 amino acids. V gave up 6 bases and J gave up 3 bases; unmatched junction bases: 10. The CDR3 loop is CSARRLAGTHYNEQFF. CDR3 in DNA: TGCAGTGCCCGTCGACTAGCGGGGACCCACTACAATGAGCAGTTCTTC.

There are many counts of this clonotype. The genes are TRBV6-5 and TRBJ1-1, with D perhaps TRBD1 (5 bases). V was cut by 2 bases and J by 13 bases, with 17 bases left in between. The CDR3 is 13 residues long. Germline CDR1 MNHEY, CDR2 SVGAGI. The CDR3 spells CASSYRDRRSVFF. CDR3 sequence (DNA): TGTGCCAGCAGTTACCGGGACCGTAGAAGTGTTTTCTTT.

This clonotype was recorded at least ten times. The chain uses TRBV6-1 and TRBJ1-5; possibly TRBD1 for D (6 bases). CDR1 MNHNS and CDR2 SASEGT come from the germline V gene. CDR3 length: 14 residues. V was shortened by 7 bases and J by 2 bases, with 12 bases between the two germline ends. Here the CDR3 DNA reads TGTGCCAGCACCGAGGGGGTGGGCAATCAGCCCCAGCATTTT. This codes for CASTEGVGNQPQHF.

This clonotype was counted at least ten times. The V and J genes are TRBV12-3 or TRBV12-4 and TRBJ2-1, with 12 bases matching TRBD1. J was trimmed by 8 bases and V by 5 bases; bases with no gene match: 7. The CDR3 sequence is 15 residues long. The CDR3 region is CASSRLGQGAYEQFF. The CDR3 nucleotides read TGTGCCAGCAGTCGGCTGGGACAGGGGGCCTATGAGCAGTTCTTC.

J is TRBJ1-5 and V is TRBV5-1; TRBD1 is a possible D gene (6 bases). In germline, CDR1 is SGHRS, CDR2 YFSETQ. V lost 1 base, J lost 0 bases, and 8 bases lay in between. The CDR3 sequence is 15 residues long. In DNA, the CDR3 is TGCGCCAGCAGCTTGTTAGGGGGTAGCAATCAGCCCCAGCATTTT. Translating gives CASSLLGGSNQPQHF.

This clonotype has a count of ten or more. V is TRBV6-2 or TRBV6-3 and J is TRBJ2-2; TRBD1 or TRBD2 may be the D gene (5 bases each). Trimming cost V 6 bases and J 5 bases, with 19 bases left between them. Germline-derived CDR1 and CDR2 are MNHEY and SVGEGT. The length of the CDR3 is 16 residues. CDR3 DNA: TGTGCCAGCAGATCCCGGGGCCAAACTTCAACCGGGGAGCTGTTTTTT. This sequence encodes CASRSRGQTSTGELFF.

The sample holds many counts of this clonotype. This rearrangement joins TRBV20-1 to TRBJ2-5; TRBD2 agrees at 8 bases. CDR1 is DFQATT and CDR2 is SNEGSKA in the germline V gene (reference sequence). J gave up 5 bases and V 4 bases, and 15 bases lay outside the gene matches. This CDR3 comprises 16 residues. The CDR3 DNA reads TGCAGTGCTACGTCCGCAGCGGGGGATCACCGGGAGACCCAGTACTTC. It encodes CSATSAAGDHRETQYF.

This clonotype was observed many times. The CDR3, as DNA: TGCGCCAGCAGCTTGCCCCGGACCGGGGAGCTGTTTTTT. This encodes CASSLPRTGELFF. This chain joins TRBV5-1 and TRBJ2-2; D is unclear. Germline-derived CDR1 and CDR2 are SGHRS and YFSETQ. The CDR3 extends over 13 amino acids. The V end was cut by 1 base, the J end by 5 bases, with 6 bases between.

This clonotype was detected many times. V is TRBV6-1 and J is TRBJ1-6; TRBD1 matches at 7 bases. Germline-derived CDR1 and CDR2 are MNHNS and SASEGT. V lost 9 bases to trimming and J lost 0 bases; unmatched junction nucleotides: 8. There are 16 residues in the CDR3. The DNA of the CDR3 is TGTGCCAGTAGGGGGCAGGCTAGCTCCTATAATTCACCCCTCCACTTT. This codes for CASRGQASSYNSPLHF.

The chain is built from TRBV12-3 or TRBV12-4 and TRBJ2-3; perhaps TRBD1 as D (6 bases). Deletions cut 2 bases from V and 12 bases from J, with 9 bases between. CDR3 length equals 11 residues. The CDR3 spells CASSLLGHQYF. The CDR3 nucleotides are TGTGCCAGCAGTTTACTGGGACACCAGTATTTT.

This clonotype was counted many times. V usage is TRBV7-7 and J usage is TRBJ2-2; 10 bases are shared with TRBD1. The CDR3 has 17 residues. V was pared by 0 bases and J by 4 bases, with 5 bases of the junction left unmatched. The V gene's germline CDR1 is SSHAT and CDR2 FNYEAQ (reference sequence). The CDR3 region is CASSLAYGTGATGELFF. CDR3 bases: TGTGCCAGCAGCTTAGCGTATGGGACAGGGGCCACCGGGGAGCTGTTTTTT.

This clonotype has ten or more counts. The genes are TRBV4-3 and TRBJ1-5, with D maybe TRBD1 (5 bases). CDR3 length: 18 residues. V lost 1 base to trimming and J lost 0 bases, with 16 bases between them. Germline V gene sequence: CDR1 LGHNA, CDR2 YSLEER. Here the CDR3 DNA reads TGCGCCAGCAGCCAAGGGTGGGCAGGGACGTATAGCAATCAGCCCCAGCATTTT. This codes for CASSQGWAGTYSNQPQHF.

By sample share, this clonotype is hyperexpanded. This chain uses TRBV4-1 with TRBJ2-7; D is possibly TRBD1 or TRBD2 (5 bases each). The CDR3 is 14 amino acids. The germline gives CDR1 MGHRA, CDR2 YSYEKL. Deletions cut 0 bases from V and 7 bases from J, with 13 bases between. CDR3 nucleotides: TGCGCCAGCAGCCAAGATGTTCAGGGCGGGGAGCAGTACGTC. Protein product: CASSQDVQGGEQYV.

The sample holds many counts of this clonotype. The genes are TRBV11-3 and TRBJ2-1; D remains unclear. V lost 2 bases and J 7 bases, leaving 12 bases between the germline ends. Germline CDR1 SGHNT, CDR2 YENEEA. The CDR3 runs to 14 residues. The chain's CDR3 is CASSLHPGRNEQFF. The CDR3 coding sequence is TGTGCCAGCAGCTTACACCCCGGTCGGAATGAGCAGTTCTTC. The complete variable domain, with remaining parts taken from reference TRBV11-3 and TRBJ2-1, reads EAGVVQSPRYKIIEKKQPVAFWCNPISGHNTLYWYLQNLGQGPELLIRYENEEAVDDSQLPKDRFSAERLKGVDSTLKIQPAELGDSAVYLCASSLHPGRNEQFFGPGTRLTVL.

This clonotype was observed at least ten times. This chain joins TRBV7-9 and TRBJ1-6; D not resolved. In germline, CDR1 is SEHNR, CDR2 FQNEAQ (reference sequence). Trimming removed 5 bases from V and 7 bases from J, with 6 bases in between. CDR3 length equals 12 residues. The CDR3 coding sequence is TGTGCCAGCAGCCTCGACAATTCACCCCTCCACTTT. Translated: CASSLDNSPLHF.

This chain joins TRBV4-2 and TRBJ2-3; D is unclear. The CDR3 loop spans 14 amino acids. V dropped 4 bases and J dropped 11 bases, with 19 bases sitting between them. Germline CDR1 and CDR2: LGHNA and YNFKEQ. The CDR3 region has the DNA TGTGCCAGCAGCCCCGGGCTCCTCGACTCTGAGCAGTATTTT. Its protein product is CASSPGLLDSEQYF.

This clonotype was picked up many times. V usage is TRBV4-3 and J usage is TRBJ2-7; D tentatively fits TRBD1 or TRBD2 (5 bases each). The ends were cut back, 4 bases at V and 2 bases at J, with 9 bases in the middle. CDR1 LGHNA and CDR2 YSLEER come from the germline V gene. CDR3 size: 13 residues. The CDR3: CASSPGPTYEQYF. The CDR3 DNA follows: TGCGCCAGCAGCCCGGGACCTACCTACGAGCAGTACTTC.

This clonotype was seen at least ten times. The DNA for the CDR3 is TGTGCCTGGAGTGCCCCCGGGTTCCCCTCCTACGAGCAGTACTTC. This encodes CAWSAPGFPSYEQYF. The chain employs TRBV30 and TRBJ2-7; no firm D call. The CDR3 sequence is 15 residues long. Germline CDR1 reads GTSNPN; CDR2 reads SVGIG (reference sequence). Between the trimmed V and J ends, which lost 1 base and 0 bases, there was a span of 13 bases.

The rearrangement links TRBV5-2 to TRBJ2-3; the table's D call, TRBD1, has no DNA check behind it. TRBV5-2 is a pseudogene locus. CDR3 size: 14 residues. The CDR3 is CAMGPGLVDSEQYF. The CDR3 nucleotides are TGTGCCATGGGCCCCGGGCTCGTCGATTCTGAGCAGTATTTT.

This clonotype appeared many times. The CDR3, as DNA: TGTGCCAGCAGCCGCGAGCCGGACAGGGGCTACAATGAGCAGTTCTTC. This translates into CASSREPDRGYNEQFF. The rearrangement uses TRBV5-8 and TRBJ2-1; 9 nucleotides line up with TRBD1. The CDR3 runs 16 residues. CDR1 and CDR2 from the germline V gene are SGHTS and YDEGEE. Unmatched junction bases numbered 8, after V lost 4 bases and J lost 3 bases.

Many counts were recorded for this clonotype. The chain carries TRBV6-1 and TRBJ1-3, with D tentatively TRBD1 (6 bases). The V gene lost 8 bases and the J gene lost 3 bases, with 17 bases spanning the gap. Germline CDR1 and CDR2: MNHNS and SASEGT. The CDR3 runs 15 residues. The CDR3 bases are TGTGCCAGCGCCCCCTCGCGGGGGCTTGGAAACACCATATATTTT. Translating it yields CASAPSRGLGNTIYF.

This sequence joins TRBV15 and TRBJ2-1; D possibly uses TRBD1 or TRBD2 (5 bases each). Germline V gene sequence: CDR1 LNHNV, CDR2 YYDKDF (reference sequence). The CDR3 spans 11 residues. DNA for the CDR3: TGTCCAGTCTTGGGGGACAATGAGCAGTTCTTC. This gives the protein CPVLGDNEQFF.